Each of the 2 T cell receptor beta chains below was sequenced from the same sample in a study of T cell responses to AZD1222 COVID-19 vaccine. Assay: immunoSEQ multiplex PCR; the TCRdb copy retains only in-frame clones and omits some. The sample lists 200,000 to 250,000 clones, about 94% occurring once. This specimen consisted of peripheral blood, obtained 28 days after the second dose of the MenACWY control vaccine. The receptors shown here come from an adult who received the MenACWY meningococcal vaccine as a control.

The V call is TRBV6-4, the J call TRBJ2-3; TRBD2 matches at 12 bases. The CDR3 sequence is 16 residues long. Trimming removed 0 bases from V and 3 bases from J; junction bases left unmatched: 1. The germline V gene has CDR1 MRHNA and CDR2 SNTAGT. The chain's CDR3 is CASSDSGTSGTDTQYF. In DNA form, the CDR3 reads TGTGCCAGCAGTGACTCGGGGACTAGCGGGACAGATACGCAGTATTTT.

The CDR3 spells CASSPPQGANTEAFF. For the CDR3, the DNA is TGTGCCAGCAGCCCCCCCCAGGGGGCCAACACTGAAGCTTTCTTT. V and J are TRBV9 and TRBJ1-1, with 8 positions matching TRBD1. Trimming cost V 4 bases and J 2 bases; bases outside gene matches: 7. The CDR3 has 15 residues. Germline CDR1 is SGDLS and CDR2 is YYNGEE.